These 18 T cell receptor beta chains were all obtained from the same sample, sequenced in a study of siplizumab effects on memory and regulatory T cells. The table came from immunoSEQ multiplex PCR; TCRdb's copy has only in-frame clones and leaves some out. The sample comprises some 100,000 clones, approximately 93% of which are singletons, and 5.5% to 7.5% rests with the top ten. Sequencing input: CD8+ T cells sorted from blood. The receptor set was obtained from a human donor in good health.

The V call is TRBV27, the J call TRBJ2-2; 7 bases are a match to TRBD1. In germline, CDR1 is MNHEY, CDR2 SMNVEV (reference sequence). The CDR3 length is 16 residues. Trimming took 1 base from V and 5 from J; bases not matched to a gene: 7. The CDR3 is CASSLYHHRGTGELFF. CDR3 DNA: TGTGCCAGCAGTTTATATCACCACAGGGGAACCGGGGAGCTGTTTTTT.

The chain's CDR3 is CASSDSGTGSDTQYF. The DNA of the CDR3 is TGTGCCAGCAGTGACTCCGGGACAGGGTCAGATACGCAGTATTTT. The chain joins TRBV6-4 to TRBJ2-3; 9 positions agree with TRBD1. Germline lookup yields CDR1 MRHNA and CDR2 SNTAGT. The ends lost 0 bases at V and 4 bases at J; junction bases unmatched: 2. This CDR3 region has 15 residues.

This clone occurred once. The chain has TRBV4-1 and TRBJ2-5, with D perhaps being TRBD1 or TRBD2 (6 bases each). The CDR3 is made up of 16 amino acids. Trimming removed 0 bases from V and 1 base from J, with 12 bases in between. Looked up from germline, CDR1 is MGHRA and CDR2 is YSYEKL. CDR3 DNA sequence: TGCGCCAGCAGCCAAGATTGGAGGGGGACCCAAGAGACCCAGTACTTC. It yields the protein CASSQDWRGTQETQYF.

The V call is TRBV27, the J call TRBJ2-3; no firm D call. The germline V gene has CDR1 MNHEY and CDR2 SMNVEV (reference sequence). CDR3 length equals 13 residues. With 4 bases removed from V and 1 base from J, the gap between germline ends came to 6 bases. The CDR3 region has the DNA TGTGCCAGCAGTTGGGTAGGCACAGATACGCAGTATTTT. Translating gives CASSWVGTDTQYF.

The V and J genes are TRBV7-3 and TRBJ2-2; 8 positions match TRBD1. The germline V gene has CDR1 SGHTA and CDR2 FQGTGA. V was pared by 5 bases and J by 4 bases, with 3 bases of the junction left unmatched. The CDR3 totals 14 residues. CDR3 amino acids: CASSPGQGTGELFF. Written as DNA, the CDR3 is TGTGCCAGCAGCCCAGGACAGGGCACCGGGGAGCTGTTTTTT.

The rearrangement links TRBV19 to TRBJ1-4; possibly TRBD1 for D (5 bases). With 3 bases removed from V and 3 bases from J, the gap between germline ends came to 11 bases. The CDR3 is 15 amino acids. Germline loops: CDR1 LNHDA, CDR2 SQIVND (reference sequence). This chain's CDR3 is CASSMLWGANEKLFF. The CDR3, as DNA: TGTGCCAGTAGTATGTTGTGGGGGGCTAATGAAAAACTGTTTTTT.

The chain joins TRBV27 to TRBJ2-3, with a weak D call TRBD1 (5 bases). Germline V gene lookup returns CDR1 MNHEY and CDR2 SMNVEV (reference sequence). V lost 5 bases, J lost 0 bases, and 12 bases lay in between. The CDR3 spans 15 residues. In DNA, the CDR3 is TGTGCCAGCAGTCATCTGACAGTCAGCACAGATACGCAGTATTTT. Its protein is CASSHLTVSTDTQYF.

This chain joins TRBV4-2 and TRBJ2-7; tentatively, D is TRBD1 or TRBD2 (5 bases each). Trimming pared 0 bases from V and 2 bases from J, leaving 14 bases between. The germline V gene encodes CDR1 LGHNA and CDR2 YNFKEQ. The CDR3 runs to 16 residues. The CDR3 reads CASSQEHGAYPYEQYF. CDR3 in DNA: TGTGCCAGCAGCCAAGAGCACGGGGCTTACCCCTACGAGCAGTACTTC.

This clone has only one observation. The chain is built from TRBV19 and TRBJ1-5, with TRBD1 matching over 8 bases. Looked up from germline, CDR1 is LNHDA and CDR2 is SQIVND (reference sequence). CDR3 length: 15 amino acids. After removal of 5 bases from V and 5 bases from J, the junction contained 8 bases not matched to a gene. In DNA, the CDR3 is TGTGCCAGTAGTTACTTCCGGGACAGGTATCAGCCCCAGCATTTT. Protein: CASSYFRDRYQPQHF.

The V gene is TRBV27, the J gene TRBJ1-1, with D possibly being TRBD1 (6 bases). Looked up from germline, CDR1 is MNHEY and CDR2 is SMNVEV (reference sequence). V was cut by 4 bases and J by 0 bases, with 9 bases left in between. The CDR3 has 14 residues. The chain's CDR3 is CASSSGQLNTEAFF. For the CDR3, the DNA is TGTGCCAGCAGTTCGGGACAATTGAACACTGAAGCTTTCTTT.

The chain is built from TRBV4-2 and TRBJ2-7; 8 nucleotides align to TRBD1. The length of the CDR3 is 13 residues. Trimming removed 1 base from V and 7 bases from J; junction bases left unmatched: 3. CDR1 is LGHNA, CDR2 YNFKEQ, per germline. The DNA for the CDR3 is TGTGCCAGCAGCCAAGCAGGGGGCCGGGAGCAGTACTTC. Translation gives CASSQAGGREQYF.

The chain joins TRBV7-2 to TRBJ2-2; 9 bases map to TRBD1. V shed 4 bases and J 6 bases; nucleotides not matched to a gene: 12. The CDR3 consists of 17 residues. Per the germline V gene, CDR1 is SGHTA and CDR2 is FQGNSA. DNA for the CDR3: TGTGCCAGCAGCTCGGGGACAGGGTTAATTCTGGCCGGGGAGCTGTTTTTT. Its protein product is CASSSGTGLILAGELFF.

The chain has TRBV7-8 and TRBJ1-1; TRBD1 is a possible D gene (5 bases). V lost 6 bases and J 0 bases, leaving 14 bases between the germline ends. Germline V gene data show CDR1 as SGHVS and CDR2 as FQNEAQ. The CDR3 covers 15 residues. The CDR3 DNA is TGTGCCAGCAGATCCGGGGCAGGACTGAACACTGAAGCTTTCTTT. The encoded protein is CASRSGAGLNTEAFF.

This chain joins TRBV11-3 and TRBJ2-7; the match to TRBD2 covers 13 bases. The CDR3 extends over 18 amino acids. Germline V gives CDR1 SGHNT, CDR2 YENEEA. V dropped 4 bases and J dropped 0; count of bases not matched to a gene: 9. CDR3 sequence reads: CASSSGLAGEIDSYEQYF. The CDR3 coding sequence is TGTGCCAGCAGCTCCGGACTAGCGGGAGAGATTGACTCCTACGAGCAGTACTTC.

This clone was counted between two and nine times. The V gene is TRBV7-8, the J gene TRBJ1-2, with D possibly being TRBD1 (6 bases). Trimming removed 5 bases from V and 6 bases from J, with 16 bases in between. The CDR3 has 14 amino acids. The V gene's germline CDR1 is SGHVS and CDR2 FQNEAQ. The CDR3: CASSPSTGADGYTF. The CDR3 DNA is TGTGCCAGCAGCCCGAGCACGGGGGCGGATGGCTACACCTTC.

This clone appeared a single time. The CDR3 region is CASSQLRDGFYGYTF. DNA for the CDR3: TGTGCCAGCAGCCAACTCCGGGACGGGTTCTATGGCTACACCTTC. The chain carries TRBV7-8 and TRBJ1-2; TRBD1 is a possible D gene (5 bases). The CDR3 extends over 15 amino acids. The germline V and J ends were trimmed by 5 bases and 4 bases, with 17 bases remaining between them. CDR1 is SGHVS, CDR2 FQNEAQ, per germline.

The chain uses TRBV13 and TRBJ2-7; D is undetermined. Germline V CDR1 and CDR2: PRHDT, FYEKMQ (reference sequence). The CDR3 is 12 amino acids. Deletions cut 0 bases from V and 9 bases from J, with 9 bases between. As DNA, the CDR3 is TGTGCCAGCAGCTTAGGCGGGCCGGGGCAGTACTTC. Translated, it gives CASSLGGPGQYF.

This sequence joins TRBV13 and TRBJ2-2; weak D call: TRBD2 (5 bases). Deletions cut 0 bases from V and 0 bases from J, with 8 bases between. CDR3 length: 16 amino acids. Germline V gene lookup returns CDR1 PRHDT and CDR2 FYEKMQ (reference sequence). CDR3 residues: CASSLGAAANTGELFF. CDR3 nucleotides: TGTGCCAGCAGCTTAGGAGCGGCCGCGAACACCGGGGAGCTGTTTTTT. Together with reference TRBV13 and TRBJ2-2, the CDR3 gives the full variable domain: AAGVIQSPRHLIKEKRETATLKCYPIPRHDTVYWYQQGPGQDPQFLISFYEKMQSDKGSIPDRFSAQQFSDYHSELNMSSLELGDSALYFCASSLGAAANTGELFFGEGSRLTVL.